The next 7 T cell receptor beta chains were all read from a single sample in a study of blood T cells in healthy people across ages. With a J-beta primer mix and a sample-barcoded 5' primer, a second PCR ran about 7 to 11 cycles. MiXCR, run by TCRdb on the 5' RACE reads, gives a single entry per CDR3 protein. The table has about 780,000 distinct CDR3 sequences, roughly 26% seen once. This sample also belongs to another study, concerning T cells of mothers and their children.

Sequencing was done on a sample of blood. The receptors stem from a boy aged 5-17 years in good health.

This clonotype was seen a handful of times. The chain carries TRBV4-1 and TRBJ2-1; D uncertain. Germline-derived CDR1 and CDR2 are MGHRA and YSYEKL. With 4 bases removed from V and 2 bases from J, the gap between germline ends came to 6 bases. The CDR3 runs to 13 residues. Here the CDR3 reads CASSRSPYNEQFF. CDR3 nucleotides: TGCGCCAGCAGCCGGTCCCCCTACAATGAGCAGTTCTTC.

J is TRBJ2-5 and V is TRBV9; TRBD2 might be the D (6 bases). Germline CDR1 is SGDLS and CDR2 is YYNGEE. This CDR3 region has 15 residues. V was shortened by 0 bases and J by 5 bases, with 14 bases between the two germline ends. The CDR3 protein is CASSVGVGEVETQYF. For the CDR3, the DNA is TGTGCCAGCAGCGTAGGGGTAGGGGAGGTTGAGACCCAGTACTTC.

V usage is TRBV9 and J usage is TRBJ2-5; D gene unclear. V was shortened by 0 bases and J by 7 bases, with 13 bases between the two germline ends. Germline assignment: CDR1 SGDLS and CDR2 YYNGEE. The CDR3 loop spans 14 amino acids. CDR3 nucleotides: TGTGCCAGCAGCGTAGGTGAATTGCGGCGGACCCAGTACTTC. Protein product: CASSVGELRRTQYF.

The chain carries TRBV2 and TRBJ1-4; 7 bases align to TRBD1. Germline loops: CDR1 SNHLY, CDR2 FYNNEI. Trimming removed 6 bases from V and 5 bases from J; junction bases left unmatched: 3. The CDR3 extends over 13 amino acids. In DNA, the CDR3 is TGTGCCAGCAGGAGGGGGCAGAATGAAAAACTGTTTTTT. Translated: CASRRGQNEKLFF.

In this sample, this clonotype turned up a few times. V gene TRBV4-1 combines with J gene TRBJ2-7; 9 bases agree with TRBD1. The CDR3 loop spans 15 amino acids. Germline values: CDR1 MGHRA, CDR2 YSYEKL. The ends lost 2 bases at V and 4 bases at J; junction bases unmatched: 6. In DNA form, the CDR3 reads TGCGCCAGCAGCCAAACCGGGACAGGGAGGTACGAGCAGTACTTC. Translation: CASSQTGTGRYEQYF.

This clonotype was recorded a few times. The genes are TRBV7-8 and TRBJ1-1, with a tentative D call TRBD1 (5 bases). This CDR3 is 14 amino acids long. Germline lookup yields CDR1 SGHVS and CDR2 FQNEAQ. The germline V and J ends were trimmed by 5 bases and 4 bases, with 14 bases remaining between them. CDR3: CASSLLGVSTEAFF. CDR3 in DNA: TGTGCCAGCAGCCTCCTAGGGGTTTCCACTGAAGCTTTCTTT.

The sample holds one count of this clonotype. J is TRBJ2-6 and V is TRBV10-3, with unresolved D. The CDR3 spans 15 residues. Germline loops: CDR1 ENHRY, CDR2 SYGVKD. The ends were cut back, 4 bases at V and 4 bases at J, with 11 bases in the middle. DNA of the CDR3: TGTGCCATCAGTGGATGGGTCTCGGGGGCCAACGTCCTGACTTTC. Translation gives CAISGWVSGANVLTF.